This T cell receptor (beta chain) was recovered during a study of blood T cells in healthy people across ages. Germline CDR1 LGHNA, CDR2 YSLEER. The CDR3 is 13 residues long. Every donor contributed about 10 milliliters of peripheral blood by blood draw. Next came a second PCR, run for about 7 to 12 cycles, which used a sample-barcoded 5' primer along with a J-beta primer mix. All samples gave at least 2.5 million CDR3-containing paired-end reads. One entry per CDR3 protein, called by TCRdb with MiXCR from the 5' RACE reads. The table lists 1.2 million to 1.5 million distinct CDR3 sequences, 59% of them singletons. The table lists this clonotype with a few counts. A junction end diverges from the germline sequence, so it may reflect a read error.

The rearrangement links TRBV4-3 to TRBJ2-1; unclear D gene. The receptor comes from a man younger than 30 in good health. The sequencing sample was made of blood. The CDR3 DNA reads TGCGCCAGCAGCCAAGACAGCTACGATGAGCAGTTCTTC. Translation: CASSQDSYDEQFF.